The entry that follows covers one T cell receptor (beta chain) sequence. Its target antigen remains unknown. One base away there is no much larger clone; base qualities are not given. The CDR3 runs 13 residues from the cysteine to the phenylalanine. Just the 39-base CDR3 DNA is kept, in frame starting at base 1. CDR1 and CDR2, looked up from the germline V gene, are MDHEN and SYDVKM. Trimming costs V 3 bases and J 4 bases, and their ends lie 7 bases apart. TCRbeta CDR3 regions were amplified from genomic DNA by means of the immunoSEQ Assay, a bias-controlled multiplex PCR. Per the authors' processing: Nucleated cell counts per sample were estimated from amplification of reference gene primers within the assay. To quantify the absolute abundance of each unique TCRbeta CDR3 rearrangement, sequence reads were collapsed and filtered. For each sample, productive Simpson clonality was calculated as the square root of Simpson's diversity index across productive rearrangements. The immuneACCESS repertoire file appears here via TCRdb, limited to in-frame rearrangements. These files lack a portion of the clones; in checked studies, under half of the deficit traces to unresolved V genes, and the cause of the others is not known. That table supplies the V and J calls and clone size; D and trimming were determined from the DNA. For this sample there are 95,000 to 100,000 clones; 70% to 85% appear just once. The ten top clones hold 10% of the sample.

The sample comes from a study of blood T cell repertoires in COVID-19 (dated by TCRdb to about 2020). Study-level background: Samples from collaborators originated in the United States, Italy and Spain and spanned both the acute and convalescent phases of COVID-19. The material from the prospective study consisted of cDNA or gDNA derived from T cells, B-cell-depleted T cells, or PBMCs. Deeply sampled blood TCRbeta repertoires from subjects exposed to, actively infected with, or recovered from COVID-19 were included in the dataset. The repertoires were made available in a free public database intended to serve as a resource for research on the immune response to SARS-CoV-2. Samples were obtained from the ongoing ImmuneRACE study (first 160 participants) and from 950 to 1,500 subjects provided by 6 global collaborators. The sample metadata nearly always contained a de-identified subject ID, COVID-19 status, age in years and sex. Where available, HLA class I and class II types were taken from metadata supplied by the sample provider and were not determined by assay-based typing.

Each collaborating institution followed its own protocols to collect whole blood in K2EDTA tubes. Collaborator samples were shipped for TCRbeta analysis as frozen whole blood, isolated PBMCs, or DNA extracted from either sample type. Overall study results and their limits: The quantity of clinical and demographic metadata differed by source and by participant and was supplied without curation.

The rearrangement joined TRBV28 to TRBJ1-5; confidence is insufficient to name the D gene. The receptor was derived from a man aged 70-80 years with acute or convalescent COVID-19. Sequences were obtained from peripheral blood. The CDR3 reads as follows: CASSFKRNQPQHF. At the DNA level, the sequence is TGTGCCAGCAGTTTTAAGAGAAATCAGCCCCAGCATTTT. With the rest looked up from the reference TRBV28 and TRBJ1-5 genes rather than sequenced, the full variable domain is DVKVTQSSRYLVKRTGEKVFLECVQDMDHENMFWYRQDPGLGLRLIYFSYDVKMKEKGDIPEGYSVSREKKERFSLILESASTNQTSMYLCASSFKRNQPQHFGDGTRLSIL.